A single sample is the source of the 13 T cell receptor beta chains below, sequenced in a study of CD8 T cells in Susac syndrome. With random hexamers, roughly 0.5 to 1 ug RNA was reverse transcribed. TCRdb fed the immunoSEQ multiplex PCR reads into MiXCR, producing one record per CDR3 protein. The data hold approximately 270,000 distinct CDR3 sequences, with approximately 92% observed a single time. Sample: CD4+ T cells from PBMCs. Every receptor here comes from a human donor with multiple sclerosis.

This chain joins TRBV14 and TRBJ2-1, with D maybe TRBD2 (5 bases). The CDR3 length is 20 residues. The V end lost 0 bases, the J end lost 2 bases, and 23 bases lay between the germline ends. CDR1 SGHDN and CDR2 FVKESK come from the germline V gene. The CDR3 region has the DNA TGTGCCAGCAGCCAAGAATCGGAGCTAGCTGGACCGACCCCCTACAATGAGCAGTTCTTC. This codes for CASSQESELAGPTPYNEQFF.

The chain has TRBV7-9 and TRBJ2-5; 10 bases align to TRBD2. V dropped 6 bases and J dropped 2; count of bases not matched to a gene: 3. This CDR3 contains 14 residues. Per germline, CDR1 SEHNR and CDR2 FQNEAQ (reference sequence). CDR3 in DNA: TGTGCCAGCAGGGTACTAGCGGGGCAAGAGACCCAGTACTTC. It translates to CASRVLAGQETQYF. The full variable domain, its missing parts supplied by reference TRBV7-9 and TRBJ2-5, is DTGVSQNPRHKITKRGQNVTFRCDPISEHNRLYWYRQTLGQGPEFLTYFQNEAQLEKSRLLSDRFSAERPKGSFSTLEIQRTEQGDSAMYLCASRVLAGQETQYFGPGTRLLVL.

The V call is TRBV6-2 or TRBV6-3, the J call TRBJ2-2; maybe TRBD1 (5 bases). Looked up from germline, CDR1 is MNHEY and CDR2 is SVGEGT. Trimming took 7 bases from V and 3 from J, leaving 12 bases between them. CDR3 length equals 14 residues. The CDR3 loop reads CASTLTAYTGELFF. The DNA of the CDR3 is TGTGCCAGCACTTTGACAGCCTACACCGGGGAGCTGTTTTTT.

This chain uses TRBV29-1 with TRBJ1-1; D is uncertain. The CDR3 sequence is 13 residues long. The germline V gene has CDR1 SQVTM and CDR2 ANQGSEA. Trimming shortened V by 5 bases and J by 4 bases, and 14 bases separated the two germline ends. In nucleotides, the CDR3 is TGCAGCGTTATCCCGACCGGGAGCACTGAAGCTTTCTTT. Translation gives CSVIPTGSTEAFF.

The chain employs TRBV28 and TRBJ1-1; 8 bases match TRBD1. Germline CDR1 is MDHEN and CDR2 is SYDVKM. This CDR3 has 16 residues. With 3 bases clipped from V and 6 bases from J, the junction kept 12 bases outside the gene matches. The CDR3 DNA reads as TGTGCCAGCAGTTTGGGCGGGCGGACAGGGAGTCCTGAAGCTTTCTTT. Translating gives CASSLGGRTGSPEAFF. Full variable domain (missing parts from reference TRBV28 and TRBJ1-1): DVKVTQSSRYLVKRTGEKVFLECVQDMDHENMFWYRQDPGLGLRLIYFSYDVKMKEKGDIPEGYSVSREKKERFSLILESASTNQTSMYLCASSLGGRTGSPEAFFGQGTRLTVV.

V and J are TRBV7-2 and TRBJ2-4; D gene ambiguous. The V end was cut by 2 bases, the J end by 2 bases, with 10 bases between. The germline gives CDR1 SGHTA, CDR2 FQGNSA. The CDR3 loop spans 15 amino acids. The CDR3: CASSLYWQSKNIQYF. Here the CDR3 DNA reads TGTGCCAGCAGCTTATATTGGCAGTCCAAAAACATTCAGTACTTC.

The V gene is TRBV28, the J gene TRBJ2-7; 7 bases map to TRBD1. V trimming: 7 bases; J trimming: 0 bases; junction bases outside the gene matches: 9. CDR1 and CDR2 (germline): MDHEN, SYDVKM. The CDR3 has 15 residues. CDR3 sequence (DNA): TGTGCCAGCAATGCCCCACAGGGGAGCTCCTACGAGCAGTACTTC. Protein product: CASNAPQGSSYEQYF. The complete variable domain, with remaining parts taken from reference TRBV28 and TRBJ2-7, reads DVKVTQSSRYLVKRTGEKVFLECVQDMDHENMFWYRQDPGLGLRLIYFSYDVKMKEKGDIPEGYSVSREKKERFSLILESASTNQTSMYLCASNAPQGSSYEQYFGPGTRLTVT.

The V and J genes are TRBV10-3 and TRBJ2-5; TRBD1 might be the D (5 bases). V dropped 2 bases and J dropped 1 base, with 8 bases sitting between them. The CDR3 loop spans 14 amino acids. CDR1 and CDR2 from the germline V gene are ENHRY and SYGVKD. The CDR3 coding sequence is TGTGCCATCAGTGAGGACAGATCCCAAGAGACCCAGTACTTC. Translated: CAISEDRSQETQYF.

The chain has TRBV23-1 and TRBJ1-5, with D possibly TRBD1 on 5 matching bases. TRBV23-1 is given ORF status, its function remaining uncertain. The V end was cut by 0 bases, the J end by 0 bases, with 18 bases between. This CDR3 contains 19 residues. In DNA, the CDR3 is TGCGCCAGCAGTCAATCAATCTACAGGATACCCTTTAGCAATCAGCCCCAGCATTTT. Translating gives CASSQSIYRIPFSNQPQHF.

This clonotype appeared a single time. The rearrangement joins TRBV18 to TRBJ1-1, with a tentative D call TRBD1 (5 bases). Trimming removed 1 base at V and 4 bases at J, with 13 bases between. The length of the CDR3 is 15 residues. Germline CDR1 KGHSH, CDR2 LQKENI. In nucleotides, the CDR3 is TGTGCCAGCTCACCACAATGGCCGGGGGGCACTGAAGCTTTCTTT. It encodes CASSPQWPGGTEAFF.

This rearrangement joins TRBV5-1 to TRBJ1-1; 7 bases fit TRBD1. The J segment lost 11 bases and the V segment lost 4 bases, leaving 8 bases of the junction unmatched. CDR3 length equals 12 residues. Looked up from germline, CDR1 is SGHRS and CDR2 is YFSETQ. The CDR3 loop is CASSPTGSIAFF. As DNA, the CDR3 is TGCGCCAGCAGCCCGACAGGGTCTATTGCTTTCTTT.

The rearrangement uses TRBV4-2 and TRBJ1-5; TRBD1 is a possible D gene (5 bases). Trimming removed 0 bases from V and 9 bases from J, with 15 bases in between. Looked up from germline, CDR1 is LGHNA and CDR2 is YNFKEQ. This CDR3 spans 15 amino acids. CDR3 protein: CASSQDARGLGPQHF. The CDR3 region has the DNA TGTGCCAGCAGCCAAGATGCGCGGGGCCTTGGGCCCCAGCATTTT.

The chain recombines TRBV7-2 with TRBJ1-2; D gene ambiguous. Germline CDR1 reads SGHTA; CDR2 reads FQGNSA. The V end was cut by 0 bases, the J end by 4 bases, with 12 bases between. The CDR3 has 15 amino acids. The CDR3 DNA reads TGTGCCAGCAGCTTAGCCCCAACAGTCTCCTATGGCTACACCTTC. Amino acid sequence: CASSLAPTVSYGYTF.